Listed below are T cell receptor beta chains from one sample, sequenced in a study of PD-L1 blockade in urothelial cancer. The repertoire was sequenced with immunoSEQ multiplex PCR; TCRdb's copy has only in-frame clones and lacks some. The sample has roughly 84,000 clones; 82% are singletons. Sequences were derived from PBMCs, sampled around atezolizumab (anti-PD-L1) treatment. The receptors derive from a man in his 70s with urothelial cancer. Both conserved end residues are part of each CDR3.

V gene	J gene	CDR3 protein
TRBV7-8	TRBJ2-7	CASSWGTSGSYEQYF
TRBV7-2	TRBJ1-1	CASSFYPNTEAFF
TRBV2	TRBJ2-6	CASTLGGGPGANVLTF
TRBV19	TRBJ1-4	CASSTGRESGNEKLFF
TRBV5-4	TRBJ1-4	CASSLRTGEGEKLFF
TRBV6-5	TRBJ1-1	CASSYQTGVGTEAFF
TRBV7-3	TRBJ2-3	CASSLRQGSDTQYF
TRBV6-5	TRBJ2-3	CASSLSGRAADTQYF
TRBV5-4	TRBJ2-1	CASSFEREGYNEQFF
TRBV7-3	TRBJ2-2	CASSLRGAGITGELFF
TRBV10-1	TRBJ2-7	CASSGSGSYEQYF
TRBV6-6	TRBJ1-2	CASSYVAGSENGYTF
TRBV5-1	TRBJ2-1	CASSLVGSHNEQFF
TRBV19	TRBJ2-7	CASSYGAGGNEQYF
TRBV29-1	TRBJ1-2	CSVSIENYGYTF
TRBV5-1	TRBJ1-6	CASREDGANSPLHF
TRBV10-3	TRBJ1-3	CAISGTGTGNTIYF
TRBV11-2	TRBJ2-2	CASSLRQGNTGELFF
TRBV7-2	TRBJ2-7	CASSPRGLAGGTEQYF
TRBV7-9	TRBJ2-7	CASSPGGKSEQYF
TRBV5-4	TRBJ1-4	CASSLGGFREKLFF
TRBV30	TRBJ2-7	CAWSVGGELGEQYF
TRBV21-1	TRBJ2-1	CASSKGGSEGTYNEQFF
TRBV5-1	TRBJ2-5	CASSLEVLGGGETQYF
TRBV4-2	TRBJ1-4	CASSQDQGGFEKLFF
TRBV18	TRBJ2-7	CASSSNGQGKRDEQYF
TRBV6-1	TRBJ1-5	CASSHDRGLSQPQHF
TRBV2	TRBJ2-3	CASSEGQGASDTQYF
TRBV27	TRBJ2-5	CASSRERQETQYF
TRBV7-3	TRBJ1-1	CASSANTNTEAFF
TRBV11-2	TRBJ2-3	CASSPTSERTDTQYF
TRBV19	TRBJ2-7	CASSNRDRSYEQYF